This T cell receptor beta chain was recovered during a study of cytomegalovirus exposure and HLA in healthy donors. Regarding the study as a whole: The authors enumerated roughly 160 TCR beta chains as linked to cytomegalovirus. TCR beta sequences numbering around 15,000 were associated with HLA alleles at 0.05 false discovery rate in a later analysis. Within an earlier analysis, most TCR beta V segments proved productive either about 90% or about 30% of the time.

Comment on this clone: Its cognate antigen is unknown.

PCR employed 60 Vbeta and 13 Jbeta primers. Sequencing was performed with immunoSEQ multiplex PCR; in TCRdb, only in-frame clones are kept and a portion is missing. The sample has tens of thousands of clones, 65% to 75% seen once. Trimming took off 4 bases at V and 5 bases at J, with 14 bases between the two ends. This CDR3 has 14 amino acids. The germline V gene has CDR1 SSHAT and CDR2 FNYEAQ (reference sequence). The sequence was collected from a man aged 55 to 69 in good health and CMV-seronegative. The J gene is TRBJ1-1, the V gene TRBV7-7; maybe TRBD1 (5 bases). Sequencing used PBMCs. DNA of the CDR3: TGTGCCAGCAGCTCAGGGAAGGAGGGGACTGAAGCTTTCTTT. Encoded protein: CASSSGKEGTEAFF.